This TCR beta chain was documented in a study of cytomegalovirus exposure and HLA in healthy donors. For this clone: Its antigen is not identified.

The PCR ran on 60 Vbeta and 13 Jbeta primers. Using immunoSEQ multiplex PCR, the repertoire was profiled, and TCRdb retains in-frame clones only, with some absent. The table includes roughly 150,000 clones, 65% to 75% detected once. General study points: A prior analysis recorded that most TCR beta V segments were productive about 87% or about 30% of the time.

The TCR comes from a man in his fifties or sixties in good health and CMV-seronegative. Sequencing input: PBMCs.

This CDR3 reads CASSLSTGSGNTIYF. The CDR3 DNA follows: TGTGCCAGCAGCCTATCTACAGGGTCTGGAAACACCATATATTTT. The chain has TRBV7-9 and TRBJ1-3; perhaps TRBD1 as D (6 bases). Germline CDR1 SEHNR, CDR2 FQNEAQ (reference sequence). Trimming shortened V by 5 bases and J by 1 base, and 12 bases separated the two germline ends. The CDR3 sequence is 15 residues long.